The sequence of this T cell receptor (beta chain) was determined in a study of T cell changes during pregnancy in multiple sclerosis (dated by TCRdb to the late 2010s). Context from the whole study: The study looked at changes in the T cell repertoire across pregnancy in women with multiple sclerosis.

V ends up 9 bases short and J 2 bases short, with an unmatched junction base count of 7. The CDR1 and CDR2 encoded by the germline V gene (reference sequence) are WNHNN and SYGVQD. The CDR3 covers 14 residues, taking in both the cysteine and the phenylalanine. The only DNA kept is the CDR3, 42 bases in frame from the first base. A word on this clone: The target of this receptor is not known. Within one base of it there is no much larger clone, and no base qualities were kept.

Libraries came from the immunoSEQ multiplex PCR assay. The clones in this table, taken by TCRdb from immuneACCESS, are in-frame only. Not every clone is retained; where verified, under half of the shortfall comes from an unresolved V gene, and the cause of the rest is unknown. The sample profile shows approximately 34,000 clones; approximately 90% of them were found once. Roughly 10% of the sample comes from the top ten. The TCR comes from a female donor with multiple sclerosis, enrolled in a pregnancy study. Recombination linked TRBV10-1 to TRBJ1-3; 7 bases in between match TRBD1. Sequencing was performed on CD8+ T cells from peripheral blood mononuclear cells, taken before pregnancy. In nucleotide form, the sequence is TGCGCCAGAGACACTAGGGGGCCTGGAAACACCATATATTTT. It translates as CARDTRGPGNTIYF.